These 5 T cell receptor beta chains share one sample of origin, sequenced in a study of type 1 and type 2 diabetes patients. Genomic DNA was the PCR template. Multiplex PCR with 30 forward and 13 reverse primers amplified the TCR beta CDR3. TCRdb reprocessed the multiplex PCR reads via MiXCR and lists one record per CDR3 protein. The sample includes 250,000 or so distinct CDR3 sequences, around 47% of them seen just once. Sequencing was carried out using peripheral blood mononuclear cells (PBMCs). The source is a young man with type 2 diabetes.

The chain has TRBV5-1 and TRBJ1-1, with 7 nucleotides matching TRBD1. The V and J ends lost 0 bases and 1 base, in that order; junction bases with no gene match: 3. The CDR3 loop spans 15 amino acids. From germline, CDR1 is SGHRS and CDR2 YFSETQ. The CDR3 DNA reads TGCGCCAGCAGCTTGGTGGCAGGGGGGAACACTGAAGCTTTCTTT. Translated: CASSLVAGGNTEAFF.

The chain has TRBV14 and TRBJ2-7, with 7 nucleotides matching TRBD1. V was pared by 4 bases and J by 1 base, with 10 bases of the junction left unmatched. The germline V gene has CDR1 SGHDN and CDR2 FVKESK. The length of the CDR3 is 16 residues. CDR3 region: CASSLIGGSGSYEQYF. In nucleotides, the CDR3 is TGTGCCAGCAGCCTTATAGGGGGCTCGGGTTCCTACGAGCAGTACTTC.

The chain has TRBV24-1 and TRBJ2-2, with 9 bases lining up with TRBD1. The germline V gene encodes CDR1 KGHDR and CDR2 SFDVKD. V shed 4 bases, J shed 1 base, and the junction held 3 bases outside the gene matches. This CDR3 comprises 16 residues. The CDR3 protein is CATSEPDRGNTGELFF. CDR3 coding DNA: TGTGCCACCAGTGAACCGGACAGGGGGAACACCGGGGAGCTGTTTTTT.

J is TRBJ1-1 and V is TRBV7-3, with unresolved D. This CDR3 region has 13 residues. CDR1 is SGHTA, CDR2 FQGTGA, per germline. V lost 5 bases to trimming and J lost 2 bases, with 9 bases between them. The CDR3 nucleotides are TGTGCCAGCAGCATCAGACGTAACACTGAAGCTTTCTTT. Protein: CASSIRRNTEAFF.

This clonotype has only a few counts. This CDR3 reads CASSEYPGTGELFF. CDR3 sequence (DNA): TGTGCCAGCAGTGAGTACCCTGGCACCGGGGAGCTGTTTTTT. The chain has TRBV2 and TRBJ2-2; unclear D gene. Looked up from germline, CDR1 is SNHLY and CDR2 is FYNNEI. V was cut by 3 bases and J by 4 bases, with 9 bases left in between. CDR3 length: 14 residues.